These T cell receptor beta chains were read from a single sample in a study of cytomegalovirus exposure and HLA in healthy donors. The method was immunoSEQ multiplex PCR; TCRdb's version includes in-frame clones alone and lacks a portion of them. The sample has approximately 150,000 clones, around 75% seen once. Sequenced input: PBMCs. These receptors all stem from a woman in her late teens or twenties in good health and CMV-seronegative. Both conserved end residues are part of each CDR3. Fields, in order: V gene, clone size, J gene, D gene, CDR3 DNA, CDR3 protein. The D gene is left open where the match is weak. Clone sizes are given selectively: once, few, many, or a class where the clone is expanded.

V: TRBV29-1
size: -
J: TRBJ1-1
D: -
DNA: TGCAGCGTTGCGGTAGGGAGGAACACTGAAGCTTTCTTT
CDR3: CSVAVGRNTEAFF

V: TRBV7-9
size: -
J: TRBJ1-5
D: -
DNA: TGTGCCAGTGGGGGGTTGGTGAATCAGCCCCAGCATTTT
CDR3: CASGGLVNQPQHF

V: TRBV27
size: -
J: TRBJ2-1
D: TRBD1
DNA: TGTGCCAGCAGTTTTAGGGACAGGGTTTGGAATGAGCAGTTCTTC
CDR3: CASSFRDRVWNEQFF

V: TRBV7-2
size: -
J: TRBJ2-7
D: -
DNA: TGTGCCAGCAGCTTAGCCATCTACGAGCAGTACTTC
CDR3: CASSLAIYEQYF

V: TRBV28
size: -
J: TRBJ2-2
D: -
DNA: TGTGCCAGCCTTCGGAGGGACACCGGGGAGCTGTTTTTT
CDR3: CASLRRDTGELFF

V: TRBV27
size: few
J: TRBJ1-5
D: -
DNA: TGTGCCAGCAGTCTCAGGGTTGATCAGCCCCAGCATTTT
CDR3: CASSLRVDQPQHF

V: TRBV5-1
size: -
J: TRBJ2-5
D: -
DNA: TGCGCCAGCAGCATCCAGGGGGAGACCCAGTACTTC
CDR3: CASSIQGETQYF

V: TRBV2
size: -
J: TRBJ1-2
D: -
DNA: TGTGCCAGCAGAGATTACACCTATGGCTACACCTTC
CDR3: CASRDYTYGYTF

V: TRBV19
size: -
J: TRBJ1-4
D: TRBD1
DNA: TGTGCCAGTAGTACTCGACAGGGGGCGGAAAAACTGTTTTTT
CDR3: CASSTRQGAEKLFF

V: TRBV28
size: -
J: TRBJ1-2
D: -
DNA: TGTGCCAGCAGTTTCATTGATGGCTACACCTTC
CDR3: CASSFIDGYTF

V: TRBV5-1
size: -
J: TRBJ2-3
D: TRBD1
DNA: TGCGCCAGCAGCCCGAGACAGGGGGCAGTTGGTCGCACAGATACGCAGTATTTT
CDR3: CASSPRQGAVGRTDTQYF

V: TRBV7-8
size: -
J: TRBJ2-2
D: -
DNA: TGTGCCAGCAGGGTCAGTCCTAACACCGGGGAGCTGTTTTTT
CDR3: CASRVSPNTGELFF

V: TRBV5-6
size: -
J: TRBJ1-1
D: -
DNA: TGTGCCAGCAGCTTGACAAGGGGCGCCCGGCAGGCTTTCTTT
CDR3: CASSLTRGARQAFF